The 22 T cell receptor beta chains in this list originate from one sample, sequenced in a study of T cells in Graves' hyperthyroidism and ophthalmopathy. The TCR beta CDR3 regions underwent amplification using RNA transcripts as the source. Using the HTBI primer set, a first-round RT-PCR was run on the TCR CDR3. TCRdb recomputed calls from the multiplex PCR reads with MiXCR, one row per CDR3 protein. The sample shows hundreds of thousands of distinct CDR3 sequences, roughly 50% of them seen only once. The specimen sequenced was peripheral blood or thyroid tissue (not recorded which). Source of these receptors: a woman under 30 with Graves' hyperthyroidism.

The V call is TRBV29-1, the J call TRBJ2-2, with 7 bases matching TRBD1. Germline V CDR1 and CDR2: SQVTM, ANQGSEA. There are 14 residues in the CDR3. V was pared by 2 bases and J by 4 bases, with 4 bases of the junction left unmatched. CDR3 in DNA: TGCAGCGTTGAAAGGGACAGCAGCACCGGGGAGCTGTTTTTT. This codes for CSVERDSSTGELFF.

This clonotype occurred a few times. One junction end disagrees with the germline gene, perhaps due to a read error. Here the CDR3 reads CASSQDPPVEGGNYGYTF. In DNA form, the CDR3 reads TGCGCCAGCAGCCAAGATCCCCCCGTTGAAGGGGGGAACTATGGCTACACCTTC. The V gene is TRBV2, the J gene TRBJ1-2, with a possible D match to TRBD1 (6 bases). The CDR3 extends over 18 amino acids. Germline V gives CDR1 SNHLY, CDR2 FYNNEI.

This clonotype was counted many times. This sequence joins TRBV12-3 or TRBV12-4 and TRBJ2-7; the D gene could be TRBD1 or TRBD2 (5 bases each). V lost 5 bases and J 7 bases, leaving 12 bases between the germline ends. This CDR3 comprises 12 residues. For the CDR3, the DNA is TGTGCCAGCAGTCGACGGGACGTGGAGCAGTACTTC. Its translation is CASSRRDVEQYF.

Ten or more counts support this clonotype. The J gene is TRBJ1-5, the V gene TRBV7-9; 9 bases are a match to TRBD1. The junction had 10 bases not matched to a gene; V was cut back by 7 bases and J by 0 bases. CDR1 and CDR2 from the germline V gene are SEHNR and FQNEAQ (reference sequence). The CDR3 covers 17 residues. The CDR3 protein is CASNKGTGGYSNQPQHF. The CDR3 nucleotides are TGTGCCAGCAACAAGGGCACAGGGGGCTATAGCAATCAGCCCCAGCATTTT. Based on the CDR3 plus reference TRBV7-9 and TRBJ1-5, the full variable domain is DTGVSQNPRHKITKRGQNVTFRCDPISEHNRLYWYRQTLGQGPEFLTYFQNEAQLEKSRLLSDRFSAERPKGSFSTLEIQRTEQGDSAMYLCASNKGTGGYSNQPQHFGDGTRLSIL.

This clonotype has just one count. The chain couples TRBV7-8 to TRBJ2-1; 8 bases line up with TRBD2. Germline values: CDR1 SGHVS, CDR2 FQNEAQ. The J segment lost 8 bases and the V segment lost 1 base, leaving 4 bases of the junction unmatched. The CDR3 totals 14 residues. Here the CDR3 DNA reads TGTGCCAGCAGCTTAGTGGGACTAGTCGATGAGCAGTTCTTC. Its protein product is CASSLVGLVDEQFF. Complete variable domain (other parts from reference TRBV7-8 and TRBJ2-1): GAGVSQSPRYKVAKRGQDVALRCDPISGHVSLFWYQQALGQGPEFLTYFQNEAQLDKSGLPSDRFFAERPEGSVSTLKIQRTQQEDSAVYLCASSLVGLVDEQFFGPGTRLTVL.

The genes are TRBV7-9 and TRBJ1-2; perhaps TRBD1 as D (6 bases). V was pared by 4 bases and J by 8 bases, with 14 bases between. Germline V CDR1 and CDR2: SEHNR, FQNEAQ (reference sequence). The CDR3 consists of 13 residues. The CDR3 loop is CASSSYSGGGYTF. CDR3 bases: TGTGCCAGCAGCTCCTACTCGGGGGGCGGCTACACCTTC.

V is TRBV7-8 and J is TRBJ1-4, with TRBD1 as a possible D gene (6 bases). CDR1 SGHVS and CDR2 FQNEAQ come from the germline V gene. CDR3 length: 13 residues. Trimming cost V 5 bases and J 7 bases, with 11 bases left between them. This chain's CDR3 is CASSPRTAEKLFF. CDR3 coding DNA: TGTGCCAGCAGCCCTCGGACAGCTGAAAAACTGTTTTTT. Supplemented by reference TRBV7-8 and TRBJ1-4, the full variable domain reads GAGVSQSPRYKVAKRGQDVALRCDPISGHVSLFWYQQALGQGPEFLTYFQNEAQLDKSGLPSDRFFAERPEGSVSTLKIQRTQQEDSAVYLCASSPRTAEKLFFGSGTQLSVL.

In this sample, this clonotype turned up a few times. The chain carries TRBV30 and TRBJ1-1, with D unclear. This CDR3 is built from 15 residues. Germline values: CDR1 GTSNPN, CDR2 SVGIG (reference sequence). The germline V and J ends were trimmed by 1 base and 0 bases, with 12 bases remaining between them. The CDR3 DNA follows: TGTGCCTGGAGTGCCTCTCGGATCATGAACACTGAAGCTTTCTTT. Its translation is CAWSASRIMNTEAFF.

The chain employs TRBV9 and TRBJ2-5; D possibly corresponds to TRBD2 (5 bases). V was trimmed by 4 bases and J by 2 bases, leaving 12 bases between them. The CDR3 has 14 amino acids. Germline V CDR1 and CDR2: SGDLS, YYNGEE. Here the CDR3 DNA reads TGTGCCAGCAGCTCCCCGGCGGGTCAAGAGACCCAGTACTTC. The encoded protein is CASSSPAGQETQYF.

This clonotype occurred a few times. This chain connects TRBV20-1 to TRBJ1-1; a possible D gene is TRBD1 (5 bases). This CDR3 has 11 amino acids. V was trimmed by 3 bases and J by 8 bases, leaving 10 bases between them. Germline values: CDR1 DFQATT, CDR2 SNEGSKA (reference sequence). The CDR3 region is CSARYGAEAFF. The CDR3 bases are TGCAGTGCTAGGTACGGGGCCGAAGCTTTCTTT.

The chain carries TRBV2 and TRBJ1-2, with 7 bases fitting TRBD1. This CDR3 has 15 residues. The germline V gene encodes CDR1 SNHLY and CDR2 FYNNEI. The V and J ends lost 6 bases and 8 bases, in that order; junction bases with no gene match: 15. As DNA, the CDR3 is TGTGCCAGCAGCCGCAGACAGGGAGGGAAGGAGGGCTACACCTTC. Translating it yields CASSRRQGGKEGYTF.

V usage is TRBV20-1 and J usage is TRBJ2-7, with 13 positions matching TRBD2. J gave up 9 bases and V 8 bases, and 4 bases lay outside the gene matches. The CDR3 sequence is 11 residues long. Looked up from germline, CDR1 is DFQATT and CDR2 is SNEGSKA (reference sequence). The CDR3: CSLGLAGVQYF. The DNA for the CDR3 is TGCAGTCTCGGACTAGCGGGAGTGCAGTACTTC.

This clonotype came up many times. CDR3 residues: CATSRDLDRNYGYTF. CDR3 DNA sequence: TGTGCCACCAGCAGAGATTTGGACAGGAACTATGGCTACACCTTC. V usage is TRBV15 and J usage is TRBJ1-2, with 7 bases identical to TRBD1. Germline assignment: CDR1 LNHNV and CDR2 YYDKDF (reference sequence). The CDR3 length is 15 residues. With V trimmed by 0 bases and J by 2 bases, 3 bases remained unmatched.

The rearrangement joins TRBV7-9 to TRBJ1-1; D gene unclear. V lost 3 bases and J 1 base, leaving 18 bases between the germline ends. Germline V gene data show CDR1 as SEHNR and CDR2 as FQNEAQ (reference sequence). CDR3 length: 17 residues. The CDR3 DNA is TGTGCCAGCAGCTTCGGCAGGCTAAGTCGTGAGAACACTGAAGCTTTCTTT. Its translation is CASSFGRLSRENTEAFF.

Only a few counts were recorded for this clonotype. V gene TRBV7-2 combines with J gene TRBJ2-7; D is unresolved. Trimming removed 1 base from V and 5 bases from J, with 9 bases in between. CDR1 and CDR2 (germline): SGHTA, FQGNSA. The CDR3 spans 13 residues. CDR3 sequence: CASSLDIANEQYF. For the CDR3, the DNA is TGTGCCAGCAGCTTAGATATAGCCAACGAGCAGTACTTC. Based on the CDR3 plus reference TRBV7-2 and TRBJ2-7, the full variable domain is GAGVSQSPSNKVTEKGKDVELRCDPISGHTALYWYRQSLGQGLEFLIYFQGNSAPDKSGLPSDRFSAERTGGSVSTLTIQRTQQEDSAVYLCASSLDIANEQYFGPGTRLTVT.

In this sample, this clonotype turned up many times. The chain is built from TRBV2 and TRBJ2-5; D unresolved. This CDR3 has 13 residues. Germline CDR1 is SNHLY and CDR2 is FYNNEI. V gave up 2 bases and J gave up 2 bases, with 6 bases separating them. The CDR3 coding sequence is TGTGCCAGCAGTGAACCAGTACAAGAGACCCAGTACTTC. This translates into CASSEPVQETQYF.

The J gene is TRBJ1-1, the V gene TRBV24-1; 9 bases match TRBD1. The CDR3 runs to 14 residues. Germline values: CDR1 KGHDR, CDR2 SFDVKD. With 6 bases clipped from V and 6 bases from J, the junction kept 7 bases outside the gene matches. This CDR3 is CATSYPDRGPEAFF. The CDR3 DNA is TGTGCCACCAGTTACCCGGACAGGGGCCCTGAAGCTTTCTTT.

V and J are TRBV10-3 and TRBJ2-2; D unresolved. Germline V gene lookup returns CDR1 ENHRY and CDR2 SYGVKD. The CDR3 spans 11 residues. V shed 2 bases and J shed 9 bases, with 4 bases lying between them. The CDR3: CAISELWELFF. In DNA form, the CDR3 reads TGTGCCATCAGTGAGCTCTGGGAGCTGTTTTTT.

This clonotype has at least ten counts. The J gene is TRBJ2-7, the V gene TRBV7-9; D is tentatively TRBD1 or TRBD2 (5 bases each). This CDR3 spans 15 amino acids. With 5 bases removed from V and 5 bases from J, the gap between germline ends came to 19 bases. Per germline, CDR1 SEHNR and CDR2 FQNEAQ (reference sequence). The CDR3 DNA follows: TGTGCCAGCAGCCCCCCTCAGGCAGGGAGTAACGAGCAGTACTTC. Protein sequence: CASSPPQAGSNEQYF.

This chain uses TRBV20-1 with TRBJ1-1; no firm D call. The CDR3 is made up of 13 amino acids. V was cut by 3 bases and J by 1 base, with 9 bases left in between. Germline-derived CDR1 and CDR2 are DFQATT and SNEGSKA (reference sequence). In DNA form, the CDR3 reads TGCAGTGCTAGGAAACAGACGAACACTGAAGCTTTCTTT. Its protein is CSARKQTNTEAFF.

A word on this clonotype: It is likely a read error, because the conserved phenylalanine at the end of the CDR3 is missing. This chain connects TRBV10-2 to TRBJ1-1, with TRBD1 matching over 7 bases. Unmatched junction bases numbered 9, after V lost 8 bases and J lost 0 bases. Germline CDR1 and CDR2: WSHSY and SAAADI. The CDR3 length is 15 residues. The CDR3 spells CASGDSRTMNTEAFL. The DNA of the CDR3 is TGCGCCAGCGGGGACAGTCGGACTATGAACACTGAAGCTTTCCTT.

This clonotype was observed a few times. CDR3 DNA: TGTGCCAGCAAGAGAGGAAGGACAATTGAAAAACTGTTTTTT. Its translation: CASKRGRTIEKLFF. The gene calls are TRBV2 and TRBJ1-4, with a tentative D call TRBD1 (5 bases). Germline values: CDR1 SNHLY, CDR2 FYNNEI. With 7 bases removed from V and 7 bases from J, the gap between germline ends came to 16 bases. This CDR3 contains 14 residues. Filled out from reference TRBV2 and TRBJ1-4, the complete variable domain reads EPEVTQTPSHQVTQMGQEVILRCVPISNHLYFYWYRQILGQKVEFLVSFYNNEISEKSEIFDDQFSVERPDGSNFTLKIRSTKLEDSAMYFCASKRGRTIEKLFFGSGTQLSVL.